The clone carrying this TCR beta chain was seen only a few times. Its antigen is undetermined. Since all of the isolated RNA was reverse transcribed, expressed TCRB transcripts were what got sequenced. Measured with immunoSEQ multiplex PCR; TCRdb has only the in-frame clones, and not every one. The repertoire holds approximately 600,000 clones, with roughly 12% as singletons. CD45RO/CCR7/CD25/CD127/CD95/CD27 sorting isolated CD4+ naive, central memory, regulatory and stem cell-like memory cells. These data belong to a study of beta chain features in type 1 diabetes. The study's findings and limits: For patients and controls alike, PCR might favor shorter templates to the same degree. Naive, central memory and Treg TCRB repertoires seemed to resemble each other more closely in patients than they did in healthy donors. TCRB CDR3s were moderately but significantly shorter in Type 1 diabetes patients in all four CD4+ subsets.

The receptor's source is a man aged 30 to 39 with type 1 diabetes. Sequencing input: naive CD4+ T cells from blood.

The CDR3 DNA reads as TGTGCCATCAGTGAGACAGGGGACTACGAGCAGTACTTC. Amino acid sequence: CAISETGDYEQYF. The V gene is TRBV10-3, the J gene TRBJ2-7; 7 positions agree with TRBD1. Germline CDR1 reads ENHRY; CDR2 reads SYGVKD. This CDR3 has 13 residues. J lost 3 bases, V lost 2 bases, and 1 base had no gene match.